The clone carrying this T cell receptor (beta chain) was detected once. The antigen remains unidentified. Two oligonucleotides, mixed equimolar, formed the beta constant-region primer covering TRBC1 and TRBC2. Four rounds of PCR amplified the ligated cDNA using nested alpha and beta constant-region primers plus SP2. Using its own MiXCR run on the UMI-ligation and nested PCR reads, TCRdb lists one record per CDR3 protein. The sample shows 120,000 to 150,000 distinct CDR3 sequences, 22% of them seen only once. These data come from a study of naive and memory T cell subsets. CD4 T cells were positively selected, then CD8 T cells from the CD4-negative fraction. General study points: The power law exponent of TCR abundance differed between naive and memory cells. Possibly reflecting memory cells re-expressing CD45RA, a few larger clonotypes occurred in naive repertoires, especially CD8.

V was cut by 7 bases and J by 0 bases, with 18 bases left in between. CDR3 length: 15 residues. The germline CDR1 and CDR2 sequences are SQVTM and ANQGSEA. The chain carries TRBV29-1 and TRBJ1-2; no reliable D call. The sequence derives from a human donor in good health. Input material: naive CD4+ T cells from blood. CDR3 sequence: CSARQGSVANYGYTF. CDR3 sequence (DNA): TGCAGCGCTCGACAAGGTTCGGTTGCTAACTATGGCTACACCTTC.